This TCR beta chain derives from a study of blood T cells in healthy people across ages. Each donor was a healthy Caucasian individual from Russia, aged 6 to 90. Germline CDR1 and CDR2: SGHRS and YFSETQ. V was trimmed by 4 bases and J by 6 bases, leaving 14 bases between them. The CDR3 consists of 14 residues. A J-beta primer mix and a sample-barcoded 5' primer were used in a second PCR of about 6 to 12 cycles. TCRdb passed the 5' RACE reads through MiXCR, listing each CDR3 protein once. The sample consists of over 950,000 distinct CDR3 sequences, roughly two fifths of them appearing once. This clonotype has only a few counts.

The chain employs TRBV5-1 and TRBJ2-1; possible D gene TRBD2, 5 bases. The TCR comes from a man between 18 and 35 years old in good health. Sequenced: blood. For the CDR3, the DNA is TGCGCCAGCAGCCAGTTGATGGGAGCCAATGAGCAGTTCTTC. Translating it yields CASSQLMGANEQFF.